This T cell receptor beta chain was found in a study of early T cells in non-severe SARS-CoV-2 infection. Study at large: Sequencing of unsorted whole blood was done on bulk RNA, leaving chains unpaired. Study-wide results and limits: Matches to VDJdb favored anti-spike CD8 responses and missed private and CD4 specificities.

The table lists this clonotype with many counts. Its antigen is unknown. Each single cDNA molecule received a unique molecular identifier. MiXCR, run by TCRdb on the 5' RACE reads, gives a single entry per CDR3 protein. The repertoire holds over 15,000 distinct CDR3 sequences, approximately 4.8% seen once, with about 6.7% in the top ten. The J segment lost 8 bases and the V segment lost 8 bases, leaving 16 bases of the junction unmatched. CDR1 is LNHDA, CDR2 SQIVND, per germline (reference sequence). The CDR3 runs 16 residues. The specimen sequenced was whole blood. This clonotype was sampled from an adult who was a healthcare worker with PCR-confirmed SARS-CoV-2 infection or an uninfected control (not recorded which). This chain links TRBV19 with TRBJ2-2; 8 bases map to TRBD2. In DNA form, the CDR3 reads TGTGCCAGTTTGCCAGCGGGAGTACCTCGGGCGGGGGAGCTGTTTTTT. Protein: CASLPAGVPRAGELFF. Full variable domain (missing parts from reference TRBV19 and TRBJ2-2): DGGITQSPKYLFRKEGQNVTLSCEQNLNHDAMYWYRQDPGQGLRLIYYSQIVNDFQKGDIAEGYSVSREKKESFPLTVTSAQKNPTAFYLCASLPAGVPRAGELFFGEGSRLTVL.